This entry is about one TCR beta chain. This clonotype was observed a few times. This receptor's antigen is unknown. Base-call qualities are not available, and no considerably larger clone is one nucleotide away. The data are from a study of T cells in Graves' hyperthyroidism and ophthalmopathy (dated by TCRdb to the late 2010s). For the study in its entirety: Peripheral blood samples were taken at initial diagnosis, before any treatment was given. TCR V-J signatures able to tell the groups apart were searched for in a discovery cohort of 90 to 100 patients, of whom more than 40 had Graves' ophthalmopathy and around 58 had stable Graves' hyperthyroidism. Prospective prediction of ophthalmopathy was tested in an independent validation cohort of approximately 19 hyperthyroidism patients and some 17 patients who later progressed to ophthalmopathy. The 90 to 100 discovery patients were randomly divided into training and test sets at a 7:3 ratio. In addition, the study compared T-cell repertoires in thyroid tissue and in blood from over 5 Graves' hyperthyroidism patients. Following sampling, methimazole starting at 30 mg daily was given to hyperthyroidism patients, and high-dose intravenous methylprednisolone was given to ophthalmopathy patients. The paper reports TCR Vbeta CDR3 sequencing of some 140 peripheral blood samples: approximately 43 ophthalmopathy, under 85 hyperthyroidism and approximately 17 progressor patients. Overall results and qualifications from the work: A 13 V-J signature model separated ophthalmopathy from stable hyperthyroidism, with about 88% sensitivity and 81.08% specificity in cross-validation and 80%/75% in testing. During validation, the model predicted progression to ophthalmopathy a median of roughly 7.1 months ahead of onset, with approximately 71% sensitivity and around 72% specificity. Blood samples also contained most of the expanded thyroid clonotypes (frequency above 0.001), which suggests that blood repertoires may reflect thyroid immune responses. Sample size was not statistically predetermined, and investigators were not blinded to group allocation.

CDR1 ENHRY and CDR2 SYGVKD were looked up in the germline V gene. Deletion took 4 bases off V and 0 bases off J, with a span of 13 bases between the germline ends. There are 16 amino acids in the CDR3, from cysteine to phenylalanine inclusive. Kept here is only the CDR3 DNA, which spans 48 bases and is read in frame from base 1. Ophthalmopathy patients had moderately to severely active disease, Clinical Activity Score of at least 3, NOSPECS grade of at least 4, and duration under 3 months. Patients with uncontrolled infections, other autoimmune diseases, pregnancy or lactation were excluded. Diagnoses were based on clinical symptoms, serum thyroxine and TRAb, thyroid ultrasound and orbital computed tomography. Ficoll-Paque density gradient centrifugation was used to isolate PBMCs from around 10 ml of fresh peripheral blood. Total RNA was extracted using Trizol reagent, and RNA quality was assessed on an Agilent 2100 Bioanalyzer.

The TCR beta CDR3 regions were amplified from RNA transcripts. The TCR CDR3 was subjected to a first round of RT-PCR using the HTBI primer set and the Qiagen OneStep RT-PCR kit. Libraries were constructed in a second round of multiplex PCR, after which size selection and purification were carried out. Paired-end sequencing of the libraries was performed with 100 bp reads on an Illumina HiSeq2000. The source study handled its data this way. Raw data were processed with SOAPnuke, discarding reads with adapters, uncalled bases, mean Phred below 15, or no exact constant-primer or identifier match. High-quality paired reads were merged with COPE v1.2.5, and unique nucleotide sequences were defined as clonotypes. MiTCR v1.1 was used to align the clonotypes against IMGT TRBV, TRBD and TRBJ reference segments. Analysis was restricted to V-J combinations with a frequency above 0.0001, which covered about 99% of repertoires. The TCS score was defined as the ratio of F50 (clonal expansion) to E x V (chaos), calculated using BLOSUM62-based TCRdist between CDR3 peptides within each V-J. Welch's t-statistics and random forest reduced several hundred V-J features to 13, which were used in a naive Bayes classifier (R e1071). The similarity between thyroid and blood repertoires was quantified using the Morisita-Horn index. In-frame beta chains were kept once TCRdb had trimmed the public reads at Q25 with fastp and called clones with MiXCR. Identical CDR3 proteins give one entry, which carries the most common genes and DNA. The V and J calls follow TCRdb's processing rather than the paper's. This sample holds approximately 58,000 distinct CDR3 sequences; roughly 50% were observed only once. The ten largest account for roughly an eighth of the sample.

Sequences were obtained from blood. The TCR was taken from a woman in her 30s with Graves' ophthalmopathy. This chain joins TRBV10-3 to TRBJ1-3; the D gene is unclear. The CDR3 protein is CAISVGGSPSGNTIYF. The DNA reads TGTGCCATCAGTGTCGGAGGGTCCCCCTCTGGAAACACCATATATTTT.